The sequence of this T cell receptor beta chain was determined in a study of OX40 agonist ivuxolimab in advanced cancers. Study outcomes and limitations: Some nonresponders likewise displayed low normalized T-cell clonal expansion. Among expanded peripheral T cells, antigen specificity went undetermined.

Autoimmune disease history or systemic immunosuppression led to patient exclusion. About this clone itself: The antigen is undetermined.

Per germline, CDR1 SGDLS and CDR2 YYNGEE. V gave up 0 bases and J gave up 6 bases, with 12 bases separating them. The CDR3 is made up of 14 amino acids. This table comes from immunoSEQ multiplex PCR, and its TCRdb copy is limited to in-frame clones, with some not included. The sample carries roughly 82,000 clones, roughly 90% recorded once. The sequence was collected from an adult with an advanced solid tumor such as melanoma, head and neck, liver or kidney cancer. Sequences were derived from CD4+ or CD8+ T cells sorted from blood, sampled in a trial of the OX40 agonist ivuxolimab. The chain couples TRBV9 to TRBJ1-1; D call uncertain. The CDR3 bases are TGTGCCAGCAGCGTAGTTGGAGGGTGGCCTGAAGCTTTCTTT. Protein: CASSVVGGWPEAFF.